What follows describes a single T cell receptor beta chain. This sample stems from a study of blood T cell repertoires in COVID-19. Study context: Spain, Italy and the United States supplied samples that represented acute and convalescent COVID-19.

Profiled with immunoSEQ multiplex PCR; TCRdb holds only in-frame clones, not every one. The table lists approximately 54,000 clones, 85% to 90% of them singletons. Germline lookup yields CDR1 KGHSH and CDR2 LQKENI. J gave up 1 base and V 6 bases, and 1 base lay outside the gene matches. The CDR3 extends over 13 amino acids. The chain links TRBV18 to TRBJ2-3; TRBD1 matches 7 bases. The receptor comes from an elderly man with active COVID-19. The sample taken for sequencing was peripheral blood. The CDR3 here is CASSTGGTDTQYF. DNA for the CDR3: TGTGCCAGCTCCACAGGGGGCACAGATACGCAGTATTTT.